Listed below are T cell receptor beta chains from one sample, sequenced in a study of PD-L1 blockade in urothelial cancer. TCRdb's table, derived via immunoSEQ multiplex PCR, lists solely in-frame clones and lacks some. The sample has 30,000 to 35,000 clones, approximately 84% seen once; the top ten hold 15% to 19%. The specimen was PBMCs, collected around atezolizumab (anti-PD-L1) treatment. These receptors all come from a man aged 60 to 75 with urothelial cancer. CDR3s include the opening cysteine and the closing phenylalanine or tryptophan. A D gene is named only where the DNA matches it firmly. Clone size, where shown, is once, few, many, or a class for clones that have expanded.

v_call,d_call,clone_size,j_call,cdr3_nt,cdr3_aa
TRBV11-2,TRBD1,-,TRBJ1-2,TGTGCCAGCAGCACGTACCGGGACAGGGGGAGAGCTAACTATGGCTACACCTTC,CASSTYRDRGRANYGYTF
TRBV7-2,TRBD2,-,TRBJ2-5,TGTGCCAGCAGCTTTCGGACTAGCGGGACATTAAAGACCCAGTACTTC,CASSFRTSGTLKTQYF
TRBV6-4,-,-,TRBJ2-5,TGTGCCAGCAGTCCCGATCTGGGCGGGGAGACCCAGTACTTC,CASSPDLGGETQYF
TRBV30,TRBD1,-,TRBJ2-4,TGTGCCTGGAGTGTAGGGACAGGGGACCCCTGGGACATTCAGTACTTC,CAWSVGTGDPWDIQYF
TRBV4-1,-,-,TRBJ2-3,TGCGCCAGCAGCCAAGACGGGAGTGACACAGATACGCAGTATTTT,CASSQDGSDTDTQYF
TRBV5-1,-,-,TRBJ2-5,TGCGCCAGCAGCGGCATGGGTACTAGCACTGAGACCCAGTACTTC,CASSGMGTSTETQYF
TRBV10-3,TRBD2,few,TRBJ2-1,TGTGCCATCAGACAGACTAGCGGGGACAATGAGCAGTTCTTC,CAIRQTSGDNEQFF
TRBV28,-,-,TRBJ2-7,TGTGCCAGCAGTTTGGGAGAGTACGAGCAGTACTTC,CASSLGEYEQYF
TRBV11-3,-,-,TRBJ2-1,TGTGCCAGCAGCCCCGCCGGGGGTAATGAGCAGTTCTTC,CASSPAGGNEQFF
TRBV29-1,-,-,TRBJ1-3,TGCAGCGTCCGGGATGCGAGGGCGAATGGAAACACCATATATTTT,CSVRDARANGNTIYF
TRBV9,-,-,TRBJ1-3,TGTGCCAGCAGCACGACAGACTCTGGAAACACCATATATTTT,CASSTTDSGNTIYF
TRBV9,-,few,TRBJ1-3,TGTGCCAGCAGCGTCAACCCGGGACACGGAAACACCATATATTTT,CASSVNPGHGNTIYF
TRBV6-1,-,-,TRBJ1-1,TGTGCCAGCAGTAGAAACAGGGCCGTGAACACTGAAGCTTTCTTT,CASSRNRAVNTEAFF
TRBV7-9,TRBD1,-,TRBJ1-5,TGTGCCAGCAGAGGGACAGGGGCCGACCAGCCCCAGCATTTT,CASRGTGADQPQHF
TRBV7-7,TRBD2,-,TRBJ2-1,TGTGCTAGCAGCCCCCGACTAGCGGGAGACGAGCAGTTCTTC,CASSPRLAGDEQFF
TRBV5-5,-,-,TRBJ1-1,TGTGCCAGCAGCCCGCTTGGGGCAGTGGGGACTGAAGCTTTCTTT,CASSPLGAVGTEAFF
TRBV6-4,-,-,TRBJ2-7,TGTGCCAGCAGTGACGGGCAGAGAGCCTACGAGCAGTACTTC,CASSDGQRAYEQYF
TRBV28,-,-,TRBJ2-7,TGTGCCAGCAGTTCGCCGAGTTCGGGGGTCCGATTGGAGCAGTACTTC,CASSSPSSGVRLEQYF